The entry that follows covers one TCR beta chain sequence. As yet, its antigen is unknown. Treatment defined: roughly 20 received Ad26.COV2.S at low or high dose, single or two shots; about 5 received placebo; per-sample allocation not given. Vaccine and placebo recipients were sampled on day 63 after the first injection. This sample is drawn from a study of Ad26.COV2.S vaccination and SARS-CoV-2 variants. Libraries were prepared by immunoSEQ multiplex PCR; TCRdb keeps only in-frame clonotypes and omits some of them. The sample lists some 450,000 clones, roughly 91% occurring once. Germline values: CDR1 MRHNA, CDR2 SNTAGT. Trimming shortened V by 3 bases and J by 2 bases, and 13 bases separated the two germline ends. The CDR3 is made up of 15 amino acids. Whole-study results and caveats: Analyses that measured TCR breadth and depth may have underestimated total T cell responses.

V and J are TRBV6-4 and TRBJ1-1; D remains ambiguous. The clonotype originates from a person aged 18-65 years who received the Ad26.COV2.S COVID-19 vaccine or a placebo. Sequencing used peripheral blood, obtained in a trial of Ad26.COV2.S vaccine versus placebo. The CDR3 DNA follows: TGTGCCAGCAGTGAAAGAGGGCAGGACAACACTGAAGCTTTCTTT. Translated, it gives CASSERGQDNTEAFF.